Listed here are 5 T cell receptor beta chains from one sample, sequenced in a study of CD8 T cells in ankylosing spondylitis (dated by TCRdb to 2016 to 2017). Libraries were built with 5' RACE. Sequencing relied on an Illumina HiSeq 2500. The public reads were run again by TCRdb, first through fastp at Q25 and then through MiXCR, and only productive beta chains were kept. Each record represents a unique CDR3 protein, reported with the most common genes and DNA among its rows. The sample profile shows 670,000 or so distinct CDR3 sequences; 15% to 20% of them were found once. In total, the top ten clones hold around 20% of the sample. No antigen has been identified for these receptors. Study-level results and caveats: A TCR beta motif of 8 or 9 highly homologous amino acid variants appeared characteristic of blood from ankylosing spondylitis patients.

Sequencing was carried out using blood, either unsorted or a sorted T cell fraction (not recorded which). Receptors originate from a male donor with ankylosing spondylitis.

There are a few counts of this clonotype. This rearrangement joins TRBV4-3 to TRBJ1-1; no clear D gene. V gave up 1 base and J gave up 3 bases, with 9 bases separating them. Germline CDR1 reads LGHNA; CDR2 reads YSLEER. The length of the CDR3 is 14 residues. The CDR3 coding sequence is TGCGCCAGCAGCCAAGCAGACCCATACACTGAAGCTTTCTTT. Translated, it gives CASSQADPYTEAFF.

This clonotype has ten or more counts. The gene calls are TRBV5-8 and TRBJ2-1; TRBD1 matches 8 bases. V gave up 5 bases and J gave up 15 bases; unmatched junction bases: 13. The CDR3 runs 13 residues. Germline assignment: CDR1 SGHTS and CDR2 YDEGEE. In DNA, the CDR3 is TGTGCCAGCAGTTTACAGGGGGTCACTTTGCGGTTCTTC. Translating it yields CASSLQGVTLRFF.

The CDR3 sequence is CASSTAHVKGDGKSTDTQYF. CDR3 nucleotides: TGTGCCAGCAGTACGGCTCATGTTAAGGGCGACGGGAAAAGCACAGATACGCAGTATTTT. The chain recombines TRBV6-2 or TRBV6-3 with TRBJ2-3; D is possibly TRBD2 (5 bases). Trimming shortened V by 5 bases and J by 0 bases, and 27 bases separated the two germline ends. Germline V gene sequence: CDR1 MNHEY, CDR2 SVGEGT. CDR3 length: 20 residues.

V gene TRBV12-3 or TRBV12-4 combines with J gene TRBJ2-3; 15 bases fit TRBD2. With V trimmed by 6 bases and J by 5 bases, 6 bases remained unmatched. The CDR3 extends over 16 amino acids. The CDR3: CASSRPGLAGGDTQYF. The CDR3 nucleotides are TGTGCCAGCAGCCGCCCGGGACTAGCGGGAGGAGATACGCAGTATTTT.

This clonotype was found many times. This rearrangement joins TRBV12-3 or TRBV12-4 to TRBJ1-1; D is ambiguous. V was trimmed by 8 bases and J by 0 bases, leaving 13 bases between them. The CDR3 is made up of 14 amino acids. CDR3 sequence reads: CASFQMAMNTEAFF. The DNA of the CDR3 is TGTGCCAGCTTTCAGATGGCGATGAACACTGAAGCTTTCTTT.